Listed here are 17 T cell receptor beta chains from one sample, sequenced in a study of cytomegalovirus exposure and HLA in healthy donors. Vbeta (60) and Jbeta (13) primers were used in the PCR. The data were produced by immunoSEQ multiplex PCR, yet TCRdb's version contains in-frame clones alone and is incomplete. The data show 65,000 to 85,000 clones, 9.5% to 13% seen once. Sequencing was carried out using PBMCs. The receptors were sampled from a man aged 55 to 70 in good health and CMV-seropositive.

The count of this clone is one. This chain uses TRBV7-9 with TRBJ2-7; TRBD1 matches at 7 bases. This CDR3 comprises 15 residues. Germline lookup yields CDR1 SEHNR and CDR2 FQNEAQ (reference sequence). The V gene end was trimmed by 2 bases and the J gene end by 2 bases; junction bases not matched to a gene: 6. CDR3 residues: CASSLTRQGAYEQYF. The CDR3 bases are TGTGCCAGCAGCTTAACCAGACAGGGAGCCTACGAGCAGTACTTC. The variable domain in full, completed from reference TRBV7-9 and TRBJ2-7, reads DTGVSQNPRHKITKRGQNVTFRCDPISEHNRLYWYRQTLGQGPEFLTYFQNEAQLEKSRLLSDRFSAERPKGSFSTLEIQRTEQGDSAMYLCASSLTRQGAYEQYFGPGTRLTVT.

The CDR3 DNA follows: TGTGCCAGCAGCTTAGAAAGGACAGCGAACACTGAAGCTTTCTTT. It is translated as CASSLERTANTEAFF. The chain uses TRBV11-2 and TRBJ1-1; D might be TRBD1 (6 bases). Germline CDR1 reads SGHAT; CDR2 reads FQNNGV. Trimming shortened V by 0 bases and J by 1 base, and 9 bases separated the two germline ends. This CDR3 comprises 15 residues.

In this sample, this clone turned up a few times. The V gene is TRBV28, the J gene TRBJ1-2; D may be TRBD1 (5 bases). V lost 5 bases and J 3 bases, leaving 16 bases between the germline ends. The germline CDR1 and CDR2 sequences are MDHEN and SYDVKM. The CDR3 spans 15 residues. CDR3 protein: CASSVPGLGDYGYTF. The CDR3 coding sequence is TGTGCCAGCAGTGTTCCAGGGCTTGGGGACTATGGCTACACCTTC.

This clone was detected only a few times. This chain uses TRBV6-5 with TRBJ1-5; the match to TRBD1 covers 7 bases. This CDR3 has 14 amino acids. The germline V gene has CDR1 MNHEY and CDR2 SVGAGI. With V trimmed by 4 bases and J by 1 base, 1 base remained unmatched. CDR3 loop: CASSSGGSNQPQHF. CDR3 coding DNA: TGTGCCAGCAGTTCAGGGGGAAGCAATCAGCCCCAGCATTTT.

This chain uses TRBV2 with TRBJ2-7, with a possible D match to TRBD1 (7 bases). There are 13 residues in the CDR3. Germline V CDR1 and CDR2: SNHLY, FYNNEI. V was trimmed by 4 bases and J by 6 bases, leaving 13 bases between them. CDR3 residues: CASSARQGGEQYV. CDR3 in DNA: TGTGCCAGCAGTGCCAGACAGGGAGGCGAGCAGTACGTC.

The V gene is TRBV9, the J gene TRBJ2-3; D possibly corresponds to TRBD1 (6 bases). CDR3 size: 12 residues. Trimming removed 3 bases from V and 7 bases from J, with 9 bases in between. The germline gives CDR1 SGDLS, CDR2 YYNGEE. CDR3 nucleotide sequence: TGTGCCAGCAGCGCCGACAGGAATACGCAGTATTTT. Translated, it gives CASSADRNTQYF.

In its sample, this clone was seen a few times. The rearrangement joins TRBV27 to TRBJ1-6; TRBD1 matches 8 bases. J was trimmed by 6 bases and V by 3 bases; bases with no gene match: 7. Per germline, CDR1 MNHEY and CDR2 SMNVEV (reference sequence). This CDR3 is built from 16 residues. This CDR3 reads CASSLKAGQVNSPLHF. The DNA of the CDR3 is TGTGCCAGCAGTTTGAAGGCGGGACAGGTTAATTCACCCCTCCACTTT.

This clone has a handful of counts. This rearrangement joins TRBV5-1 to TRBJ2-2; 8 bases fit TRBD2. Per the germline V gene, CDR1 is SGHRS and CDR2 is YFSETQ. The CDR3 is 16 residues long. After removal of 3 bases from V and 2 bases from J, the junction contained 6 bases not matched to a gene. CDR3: CASSSLLAGNTGELFF. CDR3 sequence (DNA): TGCGCCAGCAGCTCCCTGCTAGCGGGCAACACCGGGGAGCTGTTTTTT.

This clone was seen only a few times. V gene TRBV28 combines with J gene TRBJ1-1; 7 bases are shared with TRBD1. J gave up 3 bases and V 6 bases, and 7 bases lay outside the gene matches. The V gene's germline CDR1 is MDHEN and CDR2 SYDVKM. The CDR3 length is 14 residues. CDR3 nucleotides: TGTGCCAGCAGATCTCGAGGGGGCGACACTGAAGCTTTCTTT. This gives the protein CASRSRGGDTEAFF.

CDR3 amino acids: CASSYSKGISEAFF. As DNA, the CDR3 is TGTGCCAGCAGTTACTCAAAGGGGATCTCTGAAGCTTTCTTT. The chain joins TRBV6-5 to TRBJ1-1; D may be TRBD1 (5 bases). This CDR3 comprises 14 residues. Germline-derived CDR1 and CDR2 are MNHEY and SVGAGI. Deletions cut 0 bases from V and 6 bases from J, with 11 bases between.

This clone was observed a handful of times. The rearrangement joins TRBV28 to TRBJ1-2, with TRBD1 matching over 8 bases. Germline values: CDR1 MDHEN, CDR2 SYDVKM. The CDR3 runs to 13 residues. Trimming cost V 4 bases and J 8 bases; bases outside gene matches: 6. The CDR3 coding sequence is TGTGCCAGCAGTTCAACCACAGGGGGAGGCTACACCTTC. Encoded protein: CASSSTTGGGYTF.

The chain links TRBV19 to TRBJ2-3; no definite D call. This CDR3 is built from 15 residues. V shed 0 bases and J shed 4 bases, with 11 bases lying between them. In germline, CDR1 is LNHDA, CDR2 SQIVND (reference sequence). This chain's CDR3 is CASSIERGSPDTQYF. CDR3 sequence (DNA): TGTGCCAGTAGTATAGAACGAGGATCCCCAGATACGCAGTATTTT.

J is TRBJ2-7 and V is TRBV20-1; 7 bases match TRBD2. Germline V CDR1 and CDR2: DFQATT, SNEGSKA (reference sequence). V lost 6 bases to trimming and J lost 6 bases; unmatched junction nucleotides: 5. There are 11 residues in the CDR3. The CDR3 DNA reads TGCAGTGCACCCTCGGGGGGCGAGCAGTACGTC. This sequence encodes CSAPSGGEQYV.

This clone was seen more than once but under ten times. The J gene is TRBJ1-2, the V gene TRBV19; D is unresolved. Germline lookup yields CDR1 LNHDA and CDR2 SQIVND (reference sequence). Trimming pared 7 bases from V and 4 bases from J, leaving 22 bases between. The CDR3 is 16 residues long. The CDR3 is CASTSENGLSSYGYTF. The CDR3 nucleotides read TGTGCCAGTACTAGTGAGAACGGACTATCCTCCTATGGCTACACCTTC.

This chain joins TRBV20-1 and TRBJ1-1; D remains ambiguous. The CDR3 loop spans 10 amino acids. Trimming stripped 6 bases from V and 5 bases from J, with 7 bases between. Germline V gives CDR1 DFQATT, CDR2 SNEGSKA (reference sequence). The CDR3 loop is CSAGGTEAFF. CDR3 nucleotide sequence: TGCAGTGCGGGCGGGACTGAAGCTTTCTTT.

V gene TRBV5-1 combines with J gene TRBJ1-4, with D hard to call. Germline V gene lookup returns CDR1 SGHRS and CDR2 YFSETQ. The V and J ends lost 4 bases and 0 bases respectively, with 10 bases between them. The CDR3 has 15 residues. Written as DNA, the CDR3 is TGCGCCAGCAGCGATAGCGGTGCAACTAATGAAAAACTGTTTTTT. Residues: CASSDSGATNEKLFF. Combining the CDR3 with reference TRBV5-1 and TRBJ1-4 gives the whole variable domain KAGVTQTPRYLIKTRGQQVTLSCSPISGHRSVSWYQQTPGQGLQFLFEYFSETQRNKGNFPGRFSGRQFSNSRSEMNVSTLELGDSALYLCASSDSGATNEKLFFGSGTQLSVL.

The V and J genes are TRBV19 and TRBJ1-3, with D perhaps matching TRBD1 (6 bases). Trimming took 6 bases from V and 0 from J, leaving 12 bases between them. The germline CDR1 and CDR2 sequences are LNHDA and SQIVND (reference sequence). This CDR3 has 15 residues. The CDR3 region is CASRTTGASGNTIYF. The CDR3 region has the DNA TGTGCCAGTAGGACGACAGGAGCCTCTGGAAACACCATATATTTT.